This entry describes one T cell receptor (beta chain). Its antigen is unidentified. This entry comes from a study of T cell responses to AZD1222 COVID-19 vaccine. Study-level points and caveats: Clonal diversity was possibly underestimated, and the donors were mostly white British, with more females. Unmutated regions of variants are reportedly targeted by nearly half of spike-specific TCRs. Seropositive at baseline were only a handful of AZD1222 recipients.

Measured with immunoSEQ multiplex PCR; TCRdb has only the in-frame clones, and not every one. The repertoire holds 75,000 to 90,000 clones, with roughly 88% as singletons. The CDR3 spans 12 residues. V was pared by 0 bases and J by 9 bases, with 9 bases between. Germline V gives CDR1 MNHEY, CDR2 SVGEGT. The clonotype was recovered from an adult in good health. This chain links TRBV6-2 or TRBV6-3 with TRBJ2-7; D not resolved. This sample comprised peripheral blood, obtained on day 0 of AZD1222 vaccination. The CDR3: CASSYSIAGQYF. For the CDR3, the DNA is TGTGCCAGCAGTTACTCGATAGCAGGGCAGTACTTC.